Below, 11 T cell receptor beta chains from the same sample are listed, as sequenced in a study of metastatic and nonmetastatic thyroid tumors. TCRdb reanalyzed the PCR reads with MiXCR. The data hold about 40,000 clones, with about 13% observed a single time. None of the patients had undergone any treatment ahead of thyroid surgery. The sample consisted of blood. These receptor sequences come from a female donor with papillary thyroid cancer or a benign thyroid nodule (not recorded which). Some clones in this sample may be carry-over from other donors' samples.

This clone was observed many times. Here the CDR3 DNA reads TGCGCCAGCAGCTTCTTCCAGGGGAGCACTGAAGCTTTCTTT. This gives the protein CASSFFQGSTEAFF. The rearrangement links TRBV5-1 to TRBJ1-1; D is possibly TRBD1 (6 bases). The CDR3 has 14 residues. V lost 2 bases to trimming and J lost 4 bases, with 12 bases between them. Germline-derived CDR1 and CDR2 are SGHRS and YFSETQ.

This clone was counted many times. This may stem from a read error, because a much larger clone lies one nucleotide away. The CDR3 sequence: CASSEASGNTGGLFF. DNA of the CDR3: TGTGCCAGCAGTGAAGCTAGCGGGAACACCGGGGGGCTGTTTTTT. The chain carries TRBV6-1 and TRBJ2-2, with TRBD2 matching over 8 bases. Germline V CDR1 and CDR2: MNHNS, SASEGT. CDR3 length: 15 amino acids.

A note on this clone: One base away lies a much larger clone, so this may be a sequencing read error. The sample holds other DNA sequences that translate to the same CDR3. The chain links TRBV7-6 to TRBJ1-5; no reliable D call. Germline V gene sequence: CDR1 SGHVS, CDR2 FNYEAQ. The CDR3 loop spans 18 amino acids. Trimming took 1 base from V and 6 from J, leaving 22 bases between them. The CDR3, as DNA: TGTGCCAGCAGCTTAGAGCCCCCCCGGACTGATGGGAGTCAGCCCCAGCATTTT. Translated, it gives CASSLEPPRTDGSQPQHF. Based on the CDR3 plus reference TRBV7-6 and TRBJ1-5, the full variable domain is GAGVSQSPRYKVTKRGQDVALRCDPISGHVSLYWYRQALGQGPEFLTYFNYEAQQDKSGLPNDRFSAERPEGSISTLTIQRTEQRDSAMYRCASSLEPPRTDGSQPQHFGDGTRLSIL.

This clone occurred many times. V gene TRBV3-1 combines with J gene TRBJ1-1, with D uncertain. The germline V gene encodes CDR1 LGHDT and CDR2 YNNKEL (reference sequence). The CDR3 is 12 residues long. V lost 5 bases and J 6 bases, leaving 10 bases between the germline ends. The CDR3 is CASSSLGAEAFF. In nucleotides, the CDR3 is TGTGCCAGCAGCTCATTGGGAGCTGAAGCTTTCTTT. Looking up the rest from reference TRBV3-1 and TRBJ1-1 gives the full variable domain: DTAVSQTPKYLVTQMGNDKSIKCEQNLGHDTMYWYKQDSKKFLKIMFSYNNKELIINETVPNRFSPKSPDKAHLNLHINSLELGDSAVYFCASSSLGAEAFFGQGTRLTVV.

This clone was seen repeatedly, ten times or more. The chain uses TRBV5-1 and TRBJ1-1, with no clear D. The germline CDR1 and CDR2 sequences are SGHRS and YFSETQ. The CDR3 is made up of 13 amino acids. Trimming took off 2 bases at V and 4 bases at J, with 9 bases between the two ends. As DNA, the CDR3 is TGCGCCAGCAGCTTTAATAAGGGCACTGAAGCTTTCTTT. Translated: CASSFNKGTEAFF.

This clone was seen a few times. This sequence joins TRBV5-1 and TRBJ2-1; possibly TRBD1 for D (6 bases). The germline V gene has CDR1 SGHRS and CDR2 YFSETQ. The CDR3 has 15 residues. V was trimmed by 3 bases and J by 5 bases, leaving 15 bases between them. The CDR3 nucleotides are TGCGCCAGCAGCTCCCGGACAGTCAGCGACAATGAGCAGTTCTTC. Its protein is CASSSRTVSDNEQFF.

The chain couples TRBV2 to TRBJ2-7, with D uncertain. V was cut by 8 bases and J by 0 bases, with 5 bases left in between. The CDR3 has 11 amino acids. Germline-derived CDR1 and CDR2 are SNHLY and FYNNEI. This chain's CDR3 is CASRSSYEQYF. CDR3 sequence (DNA): TGTGCCAGCCGGAGCTCCTACGAGCAGTACTTC.

This clone was detected many times. The rearrangement links TRBV7-8 to TRBJ2-3, with D perhaps matching TRBD1 or TRBD2 (5 bases each). The CDR3 totals 19 residues. Trimming stripped 1 base from V and 6 bases from J, with 26 bases between. Looked up from germline, CDR1 is SGHVS and CDR2 is FQNEAQ. The DNA for the CDR3 is TGTGCCAGCAGCTTAGTTGGGGTTGACTATGTGGGGGAAAAGGATACGCAGTATTTT. Translating it yields CASSLVGVDYVGEKDTQYF.

This clone was observed at least ten times. The chain employs TRBV5-1 and TRBJ2-5, with TRBD2 identical over 15 bases. CDR1 and CDR2 from the germline V gene are SGHRS and YFSETQ. This CDR3 has 18 residues. The V gene end was trimmed by 0 bases and the J gene end by 2 bases; junction bases not matched to a gene: 5. The CDR3 is CASSLVGLAGGGQETQYF. The CDR3 DNA sequence: TGCGCCAGCAGCTTGGTGGGACTAGCGGGAGGTGGGCAAGAGACCCAGTACTTC.

Notes on this clone: A clone one base away is much larger, so this may be a read error. This chain uses TRBV19 with TRBJ1-5; TRBD1 might be the D (6 bases). Germline CDR1 LNHDA, CDR2 SQIVND (reference sequence). The V end was cut by 5 bases, the J end by 1 base, with 15 bases between. The CDR3 contains 16 residues. CDR3 region: CASSFRTEVSNQPQHF. DNA for the CDR3: TGTGCCAGTAGTTTCCGGACAGAAGTGAGCAATCAGCCCCAGCATTTT.

The chain is built from TRBV7-2 and TRBJ2-3, with a possible D match to TRBD2 (5 bases). Germline V gene lookup returns CDR1 SGHTA and CDR2 FQGNSA. The CDR3 consists of 13 residues. V was trimmed by 8 bases and J by 4 bases, leaving 13 bases between them. The CDR3 nucleotides read TGTGCCAGCCTCCTAAACGGGGCAGATACGCAGTATTTT. Protein: CASLLNGADTQYF.